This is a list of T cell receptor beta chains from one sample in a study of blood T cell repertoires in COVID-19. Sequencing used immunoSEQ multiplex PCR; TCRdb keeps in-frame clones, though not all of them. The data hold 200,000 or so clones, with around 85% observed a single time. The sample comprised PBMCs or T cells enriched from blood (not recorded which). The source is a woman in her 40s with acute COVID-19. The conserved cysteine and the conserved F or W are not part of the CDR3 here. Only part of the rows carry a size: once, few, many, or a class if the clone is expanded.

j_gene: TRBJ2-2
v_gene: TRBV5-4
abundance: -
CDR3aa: ASSGGTSRVRTGELF

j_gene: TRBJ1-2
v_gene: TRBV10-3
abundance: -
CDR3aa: AISVYGGYT

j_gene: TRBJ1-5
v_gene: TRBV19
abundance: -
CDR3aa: ASSESDLRRSNQPQH

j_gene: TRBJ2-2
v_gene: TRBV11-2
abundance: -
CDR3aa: ASSSQPSTGELF

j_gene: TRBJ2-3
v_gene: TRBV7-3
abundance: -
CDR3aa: ASSLGAGDPDTQY

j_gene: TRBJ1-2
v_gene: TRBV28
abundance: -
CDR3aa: ASITGGGSQGYGYT

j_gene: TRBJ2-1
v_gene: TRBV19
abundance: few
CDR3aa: ASSLQGALGQF

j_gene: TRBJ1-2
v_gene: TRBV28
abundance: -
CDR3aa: ASTKNRGRFYGYT

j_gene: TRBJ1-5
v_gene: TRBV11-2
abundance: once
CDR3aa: ASSYRGKGMDNQPQH

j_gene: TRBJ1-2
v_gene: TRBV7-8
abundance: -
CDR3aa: ASSFRANYGYT

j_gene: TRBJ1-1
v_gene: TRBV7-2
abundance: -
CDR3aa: ASSLNPGRSTEAF

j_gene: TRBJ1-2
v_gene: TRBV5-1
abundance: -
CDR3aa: ASSFTGILYGYT

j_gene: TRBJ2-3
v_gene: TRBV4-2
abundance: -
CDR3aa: ASSQDKGTPFPQY

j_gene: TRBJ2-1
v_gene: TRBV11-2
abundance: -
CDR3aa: ASSLRVAGGYNEQF

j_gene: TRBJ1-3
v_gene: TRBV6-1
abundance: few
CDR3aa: ASSEDGTGGRHTIY

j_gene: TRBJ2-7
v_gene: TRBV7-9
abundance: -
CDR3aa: ACSFSSGLTDEQY

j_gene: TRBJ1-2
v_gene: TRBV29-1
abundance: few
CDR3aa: SVGRGNGYT

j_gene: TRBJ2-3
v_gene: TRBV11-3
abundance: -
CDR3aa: ASSANGATDTQY

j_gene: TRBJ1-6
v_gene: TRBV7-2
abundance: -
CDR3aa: ASSGQGHRNSPLH

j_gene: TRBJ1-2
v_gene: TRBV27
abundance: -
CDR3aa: ASYDRDREGGGYT

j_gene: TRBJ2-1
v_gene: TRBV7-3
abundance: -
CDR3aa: ASSVTGGAHNEQF

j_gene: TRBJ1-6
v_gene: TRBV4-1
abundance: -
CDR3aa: ASSQSAEWNSPLH

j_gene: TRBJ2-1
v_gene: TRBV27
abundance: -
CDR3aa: ASSMTGGPSNEQF

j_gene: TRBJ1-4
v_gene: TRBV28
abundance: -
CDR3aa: ASSLQGSGNEKLF

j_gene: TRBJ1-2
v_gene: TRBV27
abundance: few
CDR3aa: ASSLTGISGYT

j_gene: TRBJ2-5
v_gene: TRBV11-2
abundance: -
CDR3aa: ASSLRRFRVHLAEETQY

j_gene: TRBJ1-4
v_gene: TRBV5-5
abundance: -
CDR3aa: ASSHLAGNNEKLF

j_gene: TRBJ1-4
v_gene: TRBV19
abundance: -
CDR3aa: ASEGANEKLF

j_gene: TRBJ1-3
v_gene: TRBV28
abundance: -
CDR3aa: ASGPQGISGNTIY

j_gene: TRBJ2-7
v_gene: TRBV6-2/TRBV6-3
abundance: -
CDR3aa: ASSSLRLGSGAYEQY

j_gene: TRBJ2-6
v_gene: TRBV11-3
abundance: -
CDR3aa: ASSRGSSGANVLT

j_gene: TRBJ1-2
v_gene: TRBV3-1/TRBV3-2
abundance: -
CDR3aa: ASSQDLAEPNYGYT

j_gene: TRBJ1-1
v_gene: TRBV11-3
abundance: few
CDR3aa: ASSLTGMNTEAF